This TCR beta chain was observed in a study of control samples from healthy donors and cancer patients. Germline-derived CDR1 and CDR2 are SGHTA and FQGNSA. The CDR3 length is 12 residues. Trimming took off 2 bases at V and 4 bases at J, with 6 bases between the two ends. Profiled with immunoSEQ multiplex PCR; TCRdb holds only in-frame clones, not every one. The table for this sample gives approximately 190,000 clones. The TCR was taken from a woman younger than 45 in good health. This chain links TRBV7-2 with TRBJ2-7; D call uncertain. Sequencing used blood. The CDR3 region is CASSLPRYEQYF. The CDR3 nucleotides read TGTGCCAGCAGCTTACCCCGTTACGAGCAGTACTTC.